This is a list of T cell receptor beta chains from one sample in a study of OX40 agonist ivuxolimab in advanced cancers. The method was immunoSEQ multiplex PCR; TCRdb's version includes in-frame clones alone and lacks a portion of them. This sample has about 69,000 clones, with roughly 92% found just once. Sample: CD4+ or CD8+ T cells sorted from blood, taken in a trial of the OX40 agonist ivuxolimab. These TCRs come from an adult with an advanced solid tumor such as melanoma, head and neck, liver or kidney cancer. The CDR3 runs from the conserved cysteine through the conserved F or W. The D gene is left open where the match is weak.

TGTGCCAGCAGCTCGTGGACAGGGGTCTACGAGCAGTACTTC | CASSSWTGVYEQYF | TRBJ2-7 | TRBV5-6 | TRBD1 | 14
TGTGCCAGCAGCGTAGATCCAGGGACTAATGAAAAACTGTTTTTT | CASSVDPGTNEKLFF | TRBJ1-4 | TRBV9 | - | 15
TGTGCCAGCAGCACCCCATCCGAGACCCAGTACTTC | CASSTPSETQYF | TRBJ2-5 | TRBV5-4 | - | 12
TGTGCCAGCAGCTTGGGGACAGCAGCTAACTATGGCTACACCTTC | CASSLGTAANYGYTF | TRBJ1-2 | TRBV7-6 | TRBD1 | 15
TGTGCCAGCTCACCCGGACTAGCGGGAGTAAACTCCTACAATGAGCAGTTCTTC | CASSPGLAGVNSYNEQFF | TRBJ2-1 | TRBV18 | TRBD2 | 18
TGTGCCAGCAGCTTAGTTGAGACCGGGGAGCTGTTTTTT | CASSLVETGELFF | TRBJ2-2 | TRBV7-9 | - | 13
TGCAGCGTCGGACAGGGAACGGGGCAGCCCCAGCATTTT | CSVGQGTGQPQHF | TRBJ1-5 | TRBV29-1 | TRBD1 | 13
TGCGCCAGCAGCTTCGGACCAGGGGAACGAGCTGGCTACACCTTC | CASSFGPGERAGYTF | TRBJ1-2 | TRBV5-1 | - | 15
TGCGCCAGCAGCATCGACAGGGATTACTACGAGCAGTACTTC | CASSIDRDYYEQYF | TRBJ2-7 | TRBV5-1 | TRBD1 | 14
TGCAGCGTTGTTGTCGACAGCACAGATACGCAGTATTTT | CSVVVDSTDTQYF | TRBJ2-3 | TRBV29-1 | - | 13
TGTGCCAGCAGCAGGACTAGCGGGACCGGAGATACGCAGTATTTT | CASSRTSGTGDTQYF | TRBJ2-3 | TRBV5-8 | TRBD2 | 15
TGCAGCGTAATAGCGGGAGCCCCCTACGAGCAGTACTTC | CSVIAGAPYEQYF | TRBJ2-7 | TRBV29-1 | TRBD2 | 13
TGTGCCAGCAGCTTCTCGTCCAATGAGCAGTTCTTC | CASSFSSNEQFF | TRBJ2-1 | TRBV7-6 | - | 12
TGTGCCAGCAGCAGCTTAGGTAACAGGGGGCCGGGGTATGGCTACACCTTC | CASSSLGNRGPGYGYTF | TRBJ1-2 | TRBV28 | TRBD1 | 17
TGTGCCAGCAGACGGGGGAACACCGGGGAGCTGTTTTTT | CASRRGNTGELFF | TRBJ2-2 | TRBV7-7 | - | 13
TGTGCCAGCAGCAAAGAGGAGGCAGAAGCTTTCTTT | CASSKEEAEAFF | TRBJ1-1 | TRBV21-1 | - | 12
TGTGCCAGCAGACGGGACTTAGGAAATGGCTACACCTTC | CASRRDLGNGYTF | TRBJ1-2 | TRBV5-6 | - | 13
TGTGCCAGTAGTAGGCGACTAGCGGGAGTAGAAGAGACCCAGTACTTC | CASSRRLAGVEETQYF | TRBJ2-5 | TRBV19 | TRBD2 | 16
TGTGCCAGCAGCCCCTCCAACGGCGGGAGGGCCCCAGATACGCAGTATTTT | CASSPSNGGRAPDTQYF | TRBJ2-3 | TRBV7-2 | TRBD2 | 17
TGTGCCAGCAGTCGATTCGAGGGGCTGAACACTGAAGCTTTCTTT | CASSRFEGLNTEAFF | TRBJ1-1 | TRBV27 | - | 15
TGTGCCAGCAGCTTGTCGGGGTTAAACTATGGCTACACCTTC | CASSLSGLNYGYTF | TRBJ1-2 | TRBV5-4 | - | 14
TGTGCCAGCAGTTTTCTCGGGACGAATACCTACGAGCAGTACTTC | CASSFLGTNTYEQYF | TRBJ2-7 | TRBV27 | - | 15
TGTGCCACCAGCAGACCCAGTCCTAGCGGGAGTTGGATCGATGAGCAGTTCTTC | CATSRPSPSGSWIDEQFF | TRBJ2-1 | TRBV15 | TRBD2 | 18